The present T cell receptor (beta chain) was sequenced within a study of shared clonotypes between healthy human individuals. Whole-study context: The donor group consisted of a couple of women and three men, aged 18 to 49. Per-donor plates numbered three CD4 naive, three CD4 memory, two CD8 naive and one CD8 memory.

Trimming pared 0 bases from V and 4 bases from J, leaving 6 bases between. Germline values: CDR1 WNHNN, CDR2 SYGVQD (reference sequence). The CDR3 covers 13 residues. Once extracted for a subset, genomic DNA was divided evenly among several immunoSEQ plates. The assay was immunoSEQ multiplex PCR, and TCRdb's table has in-frame clones only and misses some. The sample includes 2,500,000 or so clones, around nine tenths of them seen just once. The gene calls are TRBV10-1 and TRBJ1-2; no firm D call. This TCR came from a man aged 18 to 29 in good health. Sequences were obtained from naive CD4+ T cells sorted from blood. Subset here: CD45RA+ positively selected. The CDR3, as DNA: TGCGCCAGCAGTGAGTCGAGCCTCTATGGCTACACCTTC. It encodes CASSESSLYGYTF.